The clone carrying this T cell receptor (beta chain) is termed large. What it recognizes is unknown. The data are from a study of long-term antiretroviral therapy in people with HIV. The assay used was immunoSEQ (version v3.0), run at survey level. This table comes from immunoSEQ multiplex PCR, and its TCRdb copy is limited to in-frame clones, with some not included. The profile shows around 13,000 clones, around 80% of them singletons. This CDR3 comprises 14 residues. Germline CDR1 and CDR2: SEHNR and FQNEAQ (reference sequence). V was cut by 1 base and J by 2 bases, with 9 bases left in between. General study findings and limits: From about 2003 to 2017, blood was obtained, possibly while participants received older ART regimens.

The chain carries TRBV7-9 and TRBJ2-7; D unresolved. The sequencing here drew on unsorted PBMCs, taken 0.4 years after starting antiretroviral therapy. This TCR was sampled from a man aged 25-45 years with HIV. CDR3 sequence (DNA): TGTGCCAGCAGCTTAGAGAGGACGGCCTACGAGCAGTACTTC. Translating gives CASSLERTAYEQYF.